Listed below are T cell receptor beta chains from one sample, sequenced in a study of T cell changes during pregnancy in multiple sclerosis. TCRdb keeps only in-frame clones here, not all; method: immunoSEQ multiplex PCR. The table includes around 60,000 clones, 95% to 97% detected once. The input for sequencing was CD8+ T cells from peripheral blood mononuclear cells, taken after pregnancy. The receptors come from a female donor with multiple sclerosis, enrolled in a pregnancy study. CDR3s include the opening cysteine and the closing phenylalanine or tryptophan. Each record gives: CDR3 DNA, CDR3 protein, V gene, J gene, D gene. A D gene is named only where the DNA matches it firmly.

cdr3_nt: TGCGCCAGCGGTTCCGGGACAGGGTTGTCAGATACGCAGTATTTT
cdr3_aa: CASGSGTGLSDTQYF
v_call: TRBV4-3
j_call: TRBJ2-3
d_call: TRBD1

cdr3_nt: TGTGCCAGCAGCGGGTTGACAGGTCCGAACACTGAAGCTTTCTTT
cdr3_aa: CASSGLTGPNTEAFF
v_call: TRBV7-9
j_call: TRBJ1-1
d_call: -

cdr3_nt: TGCGCCAGCAGCTCTCGTGGGTCGGGGAGCAATCAGCCCCAGCATTTT
cdr3_aa: CASSSRGSGSNQPQHF
v_call: TRBV5-1
j_call: TRBJ1-5
d_call: -

cdr3_nt: TGTGCCAGCAGCACCGACGGACTAGCGGGAGAGACCCAGTACTTC
cdr3_aa: CASSTDGLAGETQYF
v_call: TRBV7-3
j_call: TRBJ2-5
d_call: TRBD2

cdr3_nt: TGTGCCAGCAGTGAATTCGGGGGAAATGCCGAAAAACTGTTTTTT
cdr3_aa: CASSEFGGNAEKLFF
v_call: TRBV6-1
j_call: TRBJ1-4
d_call: -

cdr3_nt: TGTGCCAGCAGTCCTAGCGGCCATACCCGCGATGAGCAGTTCTTC
cdr3_aa: CASSPSGHTRDEQFF
v_call: TRBV7-9
j_call: TRBJ2-1
d_call: TRBD2

cdr3_nt: TGTGCCAGCAGCTTAGAGTTAGGGGGAACCTACGAGCAGTACTTC
cdr3_aa: CASSLELGGTYEQYF
v_call: TRBV11-2
j_call: TRBJ2-7
d_call: -

cdr3_nt: TGTGCCAGCAGCCTCCGGACAGGGGAAAACACCGGGGAGCTGTTTTTT
cdr3_aa: CASSLRTGENTGELFF
v_call: TRBV7-6
j_call: TRBJ2-2
d_call: TRBD1

cdr3_nt: TGTGCCAGCAGCTTAGGGTCTAGCGGGTACAATGAGCAGTTCTTC
cdr3_aa: CASSLGSSGYNEQFF
v_call: TRBV7-3
j_call: TRBJ2-1
d_call: TRBD2

cdr3_nt: TGCGCCAGCAGCCAAGGGGCGGGACTAGCGGGAGAGACCCAGTACTTC
cdr3_aa: CASSQGAGLAGETQYF
v_call: TRBV4-1
j_call: TRBJ2-5
d_call: TRBD2